One sample yielded the 27 T cell receptor beta chains listed below, sequenced in a study of T cells in Graves' hyperthyroidism and ophthalmopathy. Amplification of TCR beta CDR3 regions used RNA as the template. Researchers ran a first-round RT-PCR on the TCR CDR3 using the HTBI primer set. Each CDR3 protein gets one entry after TCRdb re-called the multiplex PCR reads with MiXCR. The repertoire includes hundreds of thousands of distinct CDR3 sequences, 15% to 20% of them detected once, and 17% sits in the top ten. Material: blood. These TCRs come from a woman under 30 with Graves' ophthalmopathy.

At least ten counts were recorded for this clonotype. The chain employs TRBV2 and TRBJ2-3; 11 nucleotides match TRBD2. Germline V gene data show CDR1 as SNHLY and CDR2 as FYNNEI. CDR3 length equals 15 residues. Trimming took 8 bases from V and 0 from J; bases not matched to a gene: 4. The CDR3 here is CASLLAGVSTDTQYF. The CDR3, as DNA: TGTGCCAGCCTACTAGCGGGGGTGAGCACAGATACGCAGTATTTT.

This clonotype came up many times. CDR3 bases: TGTGCCTGGAGTCCGGGGCAGCCCAATCAGCCCCAGCATTTT. Its translation is CAWSPGQPNQPQHF. The chain joins TRBV30 to TRBJ1-5, with a possible D match to TRBD1 (5 bases). There are 14 residues in the CDR3. Germline V CDR1 and CDR2: GTSNPN, SVGIG (reference sequence). The ends were cut back, 2 bases at V and 3 bases at J, with 11 bases in the middle.

In this sample, this clonotype turned up many times. The chain has TRBV27 and TRBJ1-5; tentatively, D is TRBD1 (6 bases). Per the germline V gene, CDR1 is MNHEY and CDR2 is SMNVEV (reference sequence). The ends were cut back, 1 base at V and 3 bases at J, with 10 bases in the middle. The CDR3 contains 15 residues. CDR3 sequence: CASSLYQGPNQPQHF. CDR3 DNA: TGTGCCAGCAGTTTATATCAGGGGCCCAATCAGCCCCAGCATTTT.

The CDR3 spells CASSGSGRGADTQYF. DNA of the CDR3: TGTGCCAGCAGTGGTAGCGGGAGGGGCGCAGATACGCAGTATTTT. The J gene is TRBJ2-3, the V gene TRBV9, with TRBD2 matching 11 bases. CDR3 length equals 15 residues. Trimming removed 5 bases from V and 4 bases from J; junction bases left unmatched: 6. The germline V gene encodes CDR1 SGDLS and CDR2 YYNGEE.

The sample holds a few counts of this clonotype. This chain joins TRBV10-3 and TRBJ1-2; no clear D. Germline CDR1 is ENHRY and CDR2 is SYGVKD. V was cut by 3 bases and J by 4 bases, with 9 bases left in between. The CDR3 is 13 residues long. CDR3 loop: CAISDPAVYGYTF. CDR3 bases: TGTGCCATCAGTGATCCCGCAGTCTATGGCTACACCTTC.

This clonotype occurred many times. The chain links TRBV4-1 to TRBJ2-7, with a weak D call TRBD2 (7 bases). From germline, CDR1 is MGHRA and CDR2 YSYEKL. The CDR3 totals 15 residues. Trimming removed 5 bases at V and 7 bases at J, with 21 bases between. The CDR3 reads CASSDQAGQLHEQYF. The CDR3 nucleotides read TGCGCCAGCAGCGATCAAGCGGGACAATTACATGAGCAGTACTTC.

The J gene is TRBJ1-2, the V gene TRBV19, with D possibly TRBD1 on 5 matching bases. This CDR3 has 13 residues. The ends were cut back, 6 bases at V and 3 bases at J, with 11 bases in the middle. The V gene's germline CDR1 is LNHDA and CDR2 SQIVND (reference sequence). The CDR3 sequence is CASSIRVYYGYTF. The CDR3 DNA sequence: TGTGCCAGTAGCATCAGGGTCTACTATGGCTACACCTTC. The full variable domain, with the rest looked up from reference TRBV19 and TRBJ1-2, is DGGITQSPKYLFRKEGQNVTLSCEQNLNHDAMYWYRQDPGQGLRLIYYSQIVNDFQKGDIAEGYSVSREKKESFPLTVTSAQKNPTAFYLCASSIRVYYGYTFGSGTRLTVV.

This chain connects TRBV9 to TRBJ2-5; possible D gene TRBD1, 6 bases. The V and J ends lost 3 bases and 0 bases respectively, with 6 bases between them. Looked up from germline, CDR1 is SGDLS and CDR2 is YYNGEE. The CDR3 extends over 13 amino acids. Written as DNA, the CDR3 is TGTGCCAGCAGCGGGGACAACCAAGAGACCCAGTACTTC. Amino acid sequence: CASSGDNQETQYF.

This clonotype was detected ten times or more. The rearrangement links TRBV27 to TRBJ1-2; 9 nucleotides match TRBD1. J lost 0 bases, V lost 6 bases, and 5 bases had no gene match. This CDR3 contains 15 residues. In germline, CDR1 is MNHEY, CDR2 SMNVEV (reference sequence). The CDR3 here is CASRRTGEANYGYTF. As DNA, the CDR3 is TGTGCCAGCAGGAGGACAGGGGAGGCTAACTATGGCTACACCTTC.

The table lists this clonotype with many counts. The genes are TRBV2 and TRBJ1-2; the D gene is possibly TRBD1 (5 bases). CDR1 SNHLY and CDR2 FYNNEI come from the germline V gene. V lost 2 bases and J lost 3, with 10 bases in between. The CDR3 consists of 14 residues. This CDR3 reads CASSESGGDYGYTF. CDR3 bases: TGTGCCAGCAGTGAAAGTGGGGGGGACTATGGCTACACCTTC.

This clonotype was seen a handful of times. The chain combines TRBV20-1 with TRBJ2-7; perhaps TRBD2 as D (6 bases). V lost 6 bases and J lost 4, with 13 bases in between. The CDR3 sequence is 12 residues long. Germline values: CDR1 DFQATT, CDR2 SNEGSKA (reference sequence). CDR3 region: CSAMGTLYEQYF. The CDR3 nucleotides are TGCAGTGCCATGGGGACTTTATACGAGCAGTACTTC.

This clonotype was seen many times. This chain joins TRBV28 and TRBJ1-3; unclear D gene. The CDR3 spans 16 residues. Trimming pared 4 bases from V and 2 bases from J, leaving 15 bases between. The germline CDR1 and CDR2 sequences are MDHEN and SYDVKM. The CDR3 nucleotides read TGTGCCAGCAGTTCGCACCCCTCTGGCCCTGGAAACACCATATATTTT. Its protein product is CASSSHPSGPGNTIYF.

This clonotype was detected many times. J is TRBJ2-7 and V is TRBV20-1; 7 nucleotides agree with TRBD1. CDR1 is DFQATT and CDR2 is SNEGSKA in the germline V gene (reference sequence). Germline trimming cut 1 base from V and 2 bases from J; bases unmatched to any gene: 8. The CDR3 covers 15 residues. The CDR3 region has the DNA TGCAGTGCTAGAGGGCCAGAGGGGGCCCCCTACGAGCAGTACTTC. Residues: CSARGPEGAPYEQYF.

This clonotype was seen at least ten times. V and J are TRBV30 and TRBJ2-7; possible D gene TRBD1, 5 bases. CDR1 is GTSNPN, CDR2 SVGIG, per germline (reference sequence). The V end lost 4 bases, the J end lost 0 bases, and 10 bases lay between the germline ends. This CDR3 is built from 13 residues. The CDR3 here is CAWKTASSYEQYF. CDR3 nucleotide sequence: TGTGCCTGGAAGACAGCCAGCTCCTACGAGCAGTACTTC.

The chain employs TRBV7-2 and TRBJ2-1; D perhaps matches TRBD1 (5 bases). The V end was cut by 6 bases, the J end by 5 bases, with 11 bases between. The CDR3 extends over 13 amino acids. Germline lookup yields CDR1 SGHTA and CDR2 FQGNSA. CDR3 sequence (DNA): TGTGCCAGCAGACTCAAGGGGAACAATGAGCAGTTCTTC. It is translated as CASRLKGNNEQFF.

This clonotype turned up a few times. The chain couples TRBV6-1 to TRBJ2-3; 7 nucleotides line up with TRBD1. V trimming: 11 bases; J trimming: 0 bases; junction bases outside the gene matches: 8. Germline V CDR1 and CDR2: MNHNS, SASEGT. The CDR3 is made up of 14 amino acids. The CDR3 DNA reads as TGTGCCGGCGCCGGGACAGATAGCACAGATACGCAGTATTTT. Residues: CAGAGTDSTDTQYF.

This clonotype was detected many times. This sequence joins TRBV18 and TRBJ1-1, with 8 bases that match TRBD1. V shed 8 bases and J 0 bases; nucleotides not matched to a gene: 8. Germline-derived CDR1 and CDR2 are KGHSH and LQKENI. The CDR3 runs to 15 residues. The CDR3 spells CASTRQGLMNTEAFF. CDR3 nucleotides: TGTGCCAGCACTCGACAGGGGCTTATGAACACTGAAGCTTTCTTT.

V is TRBV5-1 and J is TRBJ2-3; 9 bases match TRBD2. CDR1 is SGHRS and CDR2 is YFSETQ in the germline V gene. V trimming: 5 bases; J trimming: 5 bases; junction bases outside the gene matches: 15. The CDR3 loop spans 17 amino acids. In DNA form, the CDR3 reads TGCGCCAGCAGATCCCTCGTTAGCGGGGGCCGGGGAGATACGCAGTATTTT. As protein: CASRSLVSGGRGDTQYF.

This clonotype was picked up many times. The CDR3 loop is CASSLPNRNEAFF. CDR3 nucleotides: TGTGCCAGCAGCTTACCTAACAGAAATGAAGCTTTCTTT. The chain employs TRBV11-2 and TRBJ1-1; D is unresolved. Germline loops: CDR1 SGHAT, CDR2 FQNNGV. Trimming removed 2 bases at V and 7 bases at J, with 11 bases between. The CDR3 runs to 13 residues.

This clonotype came up many times. V usage is TRBV5-1 and J usage is TRBJ2-7; TRBD1 matches at 8 bases. Germline CDR1 and CDR2: SGHRS and YFSETQ. V was pared by 3 bases and J by 0 bases, with 5 bases of the junction left unmatched. CDR3 length: 15 amino acids. The CDR3, as DNA: TGCGCCAGCAGCTCTACGGGACAGGCCTCCTACGAGCAGTACTTC. As protein: CASSSTGQASYEQYF.

This clonotype was seen ten or more times. The V gene is TRBV12-3 or TRBV12-4, the J gene TRBJ2-6, with D unresolved. The V end was cut by 5 bases, the J end by 2 bases, with 10 bases between. This CDR3 is built from 15 residues. This chain's CDR3 is CASSRRVAGANVLTF. The CDR3 DNA follows: TGTGCCAGCAGTAGAAGGGTTGCTGGGGCCAACGTCCTGACTTTC.

This clonotype was observed many times. The chain employs TRBV30 and TRBJ2-1, with D perhaps TRBD2 (5 bases). Trimming removed 2 bases from V and 6 bases from J, with 8 bases in between. In germline, CDR1 is GTSNPN, CDR2 SVGIG (reference sequence). The CDR3 length is 12 residues. CDR3 bases: TGTGCCTGGAGTCCCAGCGGCAATGAGCAGTTCTTC. It specifies CAWSPSGNEQFF.

This clonotype was observed many times. CDR3 DNA sequence: TGTGCCAGCAGTGACCCTTCGGGGTCAGGGGACACTGAAGCTTTCTTT. Residues: CASSDPSGSGDTEAFF. The chain carries TRBV2 and TRBJ1-1; possibly TRBD1 for D (6 bases). The CDR3 covers 16 residues. CDR1 and CDR2 (germline): SNHLY, FYNNEI. Deletions cut 3 bases from V and 3 bases from J, with 17 bases between.

This clonotype has at least ten counts. V and J are TRBV5-1 and TRBJ2-3; TRBD1 agrees at 8 bases. V dropped 1 base and J dropped 2; count of bases not matched to a gene: 9. Germline-derived CDR1 and CDR2 are SGHRS and YFSETQ. The CDR3 runs to 17 residues. DNA for the CDR3: TGCGCCAGCAGCTTGACCTCAGGGGGCAGGGTCACAGATACGCAGTATTTT. This translates into CASSLTSGGRVTDTQYF.

This clonotype was seen at least ten times. The CDR3, as DNA: TGTGCCAGCAGGACCTCAAACGGGGAGCTGTTTTTT. This sequence encodes CASRTSNGELFF. This rearrangement joins TRBV9 to TRBJ2-2; the D is unclear. The ends were cut back, 5 bases at V and 7 bases at J, with 9 bases in the middle. CDR1 is SGDLS, CDR2 YYNGEE, per germline. The CDR3 is 12 residues long.

This clonotype was seen repeatedly, ten times or more. In DNA, the CDR3 is TGTGCCAGCAGTTTAAGGCCAGGAGAGCAAGAGACCCAGTACTTC. As protein: CASSLRPGEQETQYF. The chain uses TRBV27 and TRBJ2-5; D ambiguous. This CDR3 region has 15 residues. Trimming stripped 2 bases from V and 2 bases from J, with 12 bases between. Per the germline V gene, CDR1 is MNHEY and CDR2 is SMNVEV (reference sequence).

The chain has TRBV28 and TRBJ1-1; weak D call: TRBD1 (6 bases). Germline CDR1 MDHEN, CDR2 SYDVKM. This CDR3 region has 16 residues. V dropped 5 bases and J dropped 5 bases, with 21 bases sitting between them. CDR3 coding DNA: TGTGCCAGCAGTCGTCCCGGGACACGGATGAGGACTGAAGCTTTCTTT. This codes for CASSRPGTRMRTEAFF.